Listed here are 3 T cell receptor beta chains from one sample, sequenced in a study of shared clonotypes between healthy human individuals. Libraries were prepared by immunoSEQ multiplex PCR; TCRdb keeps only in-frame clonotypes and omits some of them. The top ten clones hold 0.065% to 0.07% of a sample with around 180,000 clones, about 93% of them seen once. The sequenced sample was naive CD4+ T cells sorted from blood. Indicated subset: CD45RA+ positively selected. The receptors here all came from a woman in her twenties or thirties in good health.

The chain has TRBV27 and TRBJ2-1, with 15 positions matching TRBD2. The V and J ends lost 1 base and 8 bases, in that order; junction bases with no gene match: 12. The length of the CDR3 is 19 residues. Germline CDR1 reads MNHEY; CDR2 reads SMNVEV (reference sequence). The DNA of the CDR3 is TGTGCCAGCAGTTTATTGTATACCGGGACTAGCGGGAGGAACGATGAGCAGTTCTTC. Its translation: CASSLLYTGTSGRNDEQFF.

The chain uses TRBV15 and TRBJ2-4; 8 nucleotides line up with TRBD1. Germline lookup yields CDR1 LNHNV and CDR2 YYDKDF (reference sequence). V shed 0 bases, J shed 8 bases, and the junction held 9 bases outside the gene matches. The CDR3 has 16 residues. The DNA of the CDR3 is TGTGCCACCAGCAGAGATCCCGGACAGGGCCTGGACATTCAGTACTTC. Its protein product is CATSRDPGQGLDIQYF.

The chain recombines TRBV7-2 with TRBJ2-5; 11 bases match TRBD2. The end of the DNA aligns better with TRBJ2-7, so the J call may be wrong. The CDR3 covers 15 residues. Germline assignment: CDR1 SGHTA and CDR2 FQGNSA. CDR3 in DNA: TGTGCCAGCAGCCACCCCGGACTAGCGGGCTACGAGCAGTACTTC. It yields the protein CASSHPGLAGYEQYF.